Listed here are 15 T cell receptor beta chains from one sample, sequenced in a study of cytomegalovirus exposure and HLA in healthy donors (dated by TCRdb to the late 2010s). Library prep was done by the immunoSEQ multiplex PCR assay. For the multiplex PCR, a mixture combining 60 forward primers for TCR Vbeta segments and 13 reverse primers for TCR Jbeta segments was used. TCRdb took this table from immuneACCESS and kept in-frame rearrangements with V and J called. Such tables lack part of the clones; where checked against another copy, unresolved V genes explain under half of the gap, and the rest is unexplained. This sample lists roughly 190,000 clones; nearly 80% were detected once. 2.9% of the sample is held by the ten biggest clonotypes. The sequencing input was PBMCs. Source of these receptors: a female donor in good health and CMV-seronegative.

The chain uses TRBV7-9 and TRBJ2-2, with 7 bases lining up with TRBD2. The CDR3 spans 18 residues. In germline, CDR1 is SEHNR, CDR2 FQNEAQ (reference sequence). The V gene end was trimmed by 5 bases and the J gene end by 1 base; junction bases not matched to a gene: 13. CDR3 bases: TGTGCCAGCAGCCCCACGGACCTCGGGAGGTGGAACACCGGGGAGCTGTTTTTT. It is translated as CASSPTDLGRWNTGELFF.

V is TRBV12-5 and J is TRBJ2-1; 12 nucleotides match TRBD2. Trimming took 6 bases from V and 10 from J; bases not matched to a gene: 7. CDR1 and CDR2 (germline): LGHNT, FRNRAP. The CDR3 is made up of 14 amino acids. The CDR3 DNA reads as TGTGCTAGTGGCTATGAACTAGCGGGGGGCGAGCAGTTCTTC. Translation: CASGYELAGGEQFF.

The J gene is TRBJ2-7, the V gene TRBV11-3; D possibly corresponds to TRBD1 (5 bases). Germline V CDR1 and CDR2: SGHNT, YENEEA. V lost 3 bases, J lost 7 bases, and 13 bases lay in between. The CDR3 consists of 13 residues. CDR3 nucleotides: TGTGCCAGCAGCTTGGGGCCCGCGAGGGAGCAGTACTTC. This sequence encodes CASSLGPAREQYF.

In its sample, this clone was seen once. The V and J genes are TRBV6-6 and TRBJ2-7, with 8 bases that match TRBD1. The germline V gene encodes CDR1 MNHNY and CDR2 SVGAGI (reference sequence). The CDR3 is 16 amino acids. The V gene end was trimmed by 1 base and the J gene end by 0 bases; junction bases not matched to a gene: 5. The CDR3 spells CASSYFPGQGSYEQYF. In nucleotides, the CDR3 is TGTGCCAGCAGTTACTTTCCCGGACAGGGCTCCTACGAGCAGTACTTC.

The table lists this clone with a few counts. The CDR3 loop is CASSRQGTRVGYTF. The CDR3 DNA sequence: TGTGCCAGCAGCCGACAGGGGACGAGGGTTGGCTACACCTTC. The rearrangement joins TRBV7-9 to TRBJ1-2, with 8 positions matching TRBD1. Trimming removed 5 bases from V and 7 bases from J; junction bases left unmatched: 9. This CDR3 contains 14 residues. Germline V gene lookup returns CDR1 SEHNR and CDR2 FQNEAQ (reference sequence).

This rearrangement joins TRBV7-2 to TRBJ2-1, with 9 bases matching TRBD1. Germline V gives CDR1 SGHTA, CDR2 FQGNSA. The CDR3 has 14 amino acids. V was pared by 4 bases and J by 8 bases, with 6 bases of the junction left unmatched. In DNA, the CDR3 is TGTGCCAGCAGCTCCTACAGGGGGCGAGATGAGCAGTTCTTC. As protein: CASSSYRGRDEQFF.

The chain uses TRBV6-1 and TRBJ2-5, with 8 positions matching TRBD1. TRBJ2-7 matches the DNA end more closely, so the J call is doubtful. This CDR3 is 15 amino acids long. CDR1 and CDR2 from the germline V gene are MNHNS and SASEGT. The CDR3 is CASSRTAGGVYEQYF. Written as DNA, the CDR3 is TGTGCCAGCAGCCGGACGGCAGGGGGCGTTTACGAGCAGTACTTC.

The genes are TRBV7-2 and TRBJ2-5; D is unclear. Germline-derived CDR1 and CDR2 are SGHTA and FQGNSA. Trimming took off 5 bases at V and 1 base at J, with 8 bases between the two ends. The CDR3 sequence is 13 residues long. The CDR3 here is CASSPGSQETQYF. As DNA, the CDR3 is TGTGCCAGCAGCCCCGGTTCCCAAGAGACCCAGTACTTC.

This clone was seen a handful of times. The chain combines TRBV6-6 with TRBJ2-6; D ambiguous. Germline lookup yields CDR1 MNHNY and CDR2 SVGAGI (reference sequence). V was pared by 5 bases and J by 1 base, with 9 bases between. The CDR3 extends over 15 amino acids. CDR3 loop: CASSSRRSGANVLTF. DNA of the CDR3: TGTGCCAGCAGTAGCAGGCGATCTGGGGCCAACGTCCTGACTTTC.

This chain links TRBV5-1 with TRBJ1-1; D is unresolved. Germline V CDR1 and CDR2: SGHRS, YFSETQ. This CDR3 region has 15 residues. V was pared by 3 bases and J by 4 bases, with 16 bases between. The chain's CDR3 is CASSWLETGSTEAFF. The CDR3 coding sequence is TGCGCCAGCAGCTGGCTGGAGACCGGTAGCACTGAAGCTTTCTTT.

This sequence joins TRBV4-3 and TRBJ2-5; 10 bases match TRBD1. Gene TRBJ2-7 matches the end of the DNA better, so the J call may be wrong. The CDR3 sequence is 15 residues long. The germline gives CDR1 LGHNA, CDR2 YSLEER. CDR3 residues: CASSQYGQGEGEQYF. Here the CDR3 DNA reads TGCGCCAGCAGCCAATACGGACAGGGGGAGGGCGAGCAGTACTTC.

The table lists this clone with a few counts. This chain links TRBV5-1 with TRBJ2-1; D remains ambiguous. CDR3 length equals 12 residues. The germline V gene has CDR1 SGHRS and CDR2 YFSETQ. V dropped 2 bases and J dropped 10 bases, with 10 bases sitting between them. The CDR3 coding sequence is TGCGCCAGCAGCTTCGGCAGCGAGGAGCAGTTCTTC. This encodes CASSFGSEEQFF.

This chain connects TRBV25-1 to TRBJ1-2; 7 bases are shared with TRBD1. This CDR3 is 15 amino acids long. Germline values: CDR1 MGHDK, CDR2 SYGVNS. Trimming removed 3 bases from V and 7 bases from J; junction bases left unmatched: 11. CDR3 protein: CASSDPSTGMRGYTF. As DNA, the CDR3 is TGTGCCAGCAGTGACCCCTCGACAGGGATGCGTGGCTACACCTTC.

The chain employs TRBV6-5 and TRBJ2-3; D not resolved. The CDR3 length is 14 residues. Trimming took off 0 bases at V and 2 bases at J, with 6 bases between the two ends. In germline, CDR1 is MNHEY, CDR2 SVGAGI. The CDR3 coding sequence is TGTGCCAGCAGTTACTCGACTTCCACAGATACGCAGTATTTT. Its protein is CASSYSTSTDTQYF.

This rearrangement joins TRBV2 to TRBJ1-2; D remains ambiguous. Between the trimmed V and J ends, which lost 7 bases and 3 bases, there was a span of 18 bases. In germline, CDR1 is SNHLY, CDR2 FYNNEI. The length of the CDR3 is 15 residues. The CDR3, as DNA: TGTGCCAGCAAGGAGGGAGGGTCGTCCTACTATGGCTACACCTTC. Encoded protein: CASKEGGSSYYGYTF. The whole variable domain, remainder taken from reference TRBV2 and TRBJ1-2, is EPEVTQTPSHQVTQMGQEVILRCVPISNHLYFYWYRQILGQKVEFLVSFYNNEISEKSEIFDDQFSVERPDGSNFTLKIRSTKLEDSAMYFCASKEGGSSYYGYTFGSGTRLTVV.